This T cell receptor beta chain was captured by sequencing in a study of somatic mutations in cytotoxic T cells in rheumatoid arthritis (TCRdb year 2017). Background on the whole study: Before any treatment started and right after they were diagnosed, patients gave peripheral blood samples (about 30 ml EDTA). Sorted V beta1+ cells also underwent TCRB sequencing, and some V beta antibody-stained T-cell populations were flow-sorted at nearly 100% purity on a FACSAria II or Sony SH800. Whether expanded CD8+ T-cell clones in untreated, newly diagnosed rheumatoid arthritis carry somatic mutations was the study question, and clonality was characterized with TCRB deep sequencing. TCRB deep sequencing covered 65 to 80 patients with rheumatoid arthritis along with about 20 healthy controls. Median age was essentially the same in the patient group and the control group. The paper's findings and limits, for the study overall: An increase of CD8+ clonality with age was seen in patients (Spearman r ≈ 0.49) but not in healthy controls. There was no significant difference in CD8+ T-cell clonality between rheumatoid arthritis patients and age-matched healthy controls. Viral specificity could not be ruled out by absence from virus-specific databases, and the antigen targets of the expanded CD8+ clones remained unknown. In about an eighth of the roughly 60 patients the largest CD8+ clone exceeded 20% of CD8+ cells, and several identical CD8+ TCRB sequences were shared between blood and synovial fluid. No adjustment for multiple comparisons was made for the slight TRBV07 underrepresentation in patients.

Flow cytometry confirmed the purity of CD4+ and CD8+ cells that had been isolated by positive magnetic bead selection on an AutoMACS. Initial screening for clonal expansions relied on flow cytometry with a TCR V beta antibody panel, after which sorted CD8+ fractions underwent TCRB deep sequencing for characterization. Ficoll-Paque PLUS density gradient separation was used to isolate peripheral blood mononuclear cells. DNA was extracted from CD4-enriched, CD8-enriched or PBMC samples with Nucleospin Tissue or Tissue XS kits and quantified with a Qubit 2.0 fluorometer. TCRB CDR3 sequencing used the immunoSEQ assay on genomic DNA. The published analysis was carried out like this. When patient CD8+ clones exceeding 1% were checked against published virus-specific TCRB sequences, only a few matched. Nothing other than productive TCRB rearrangements was included in the analyses. A clone was defined by a unique TCRB CDR3 sequence, and clonality was computed as a productive clonality index based on Shannon entropy. The template counts of each clone relative to the total templates per sample were used to calculate repertoire overlap between two samples. V-gene usage from TCRB sequencing and V-gene usage measured by flow cytometry were correlated (Spearman r of approximately 0.59). The immuneACCESS repertoire file appears here via TCRdb, limited to in-frame rearrangements. These files lack a portion of the clones; in checked studies, under half of the deficit traces to unresolved V genes, and the cause of the others is not known. V, J and clone size derive from that table, while D and trimming were established from the DNA sequence. This sample gives about 9,000 clones in total; roughly 73% of them show up just once. Of the sample, 4.5% to 6% falls within the top ten clones.

V is shortened by 1 base, J by 5 bases, and the region joining them spans 20 bases. The CDR1 and CDR2 encoded by the germline V gene (reference sequence) are LNHDA and SQIVND. The CDR3 measures 17 amino acids from cysteine to phenylalanine. The only DNA kept is the CDR3, 51 bases in frame from the first base. As concerns this clone: What this receptor recognizes is not known. There are no base qualities to consult, and no much larger clone falls within one base.

The origin of this receptor is an adult with rheumatoid arthritis. The sample was CD8+ T cells sorted from blood. The chain is made from TRBV19 and TRBJ2-5, with a tentative D gene TRBD2 over 6 matching bases. This receptor carries the CDR3 CASSIGFSAGRSETQYF. The nucleotides are TGTGCCAGTAGTATAGGTTTTTCGGCAGGGAGGTCTGAGACCCAGTACTTC.